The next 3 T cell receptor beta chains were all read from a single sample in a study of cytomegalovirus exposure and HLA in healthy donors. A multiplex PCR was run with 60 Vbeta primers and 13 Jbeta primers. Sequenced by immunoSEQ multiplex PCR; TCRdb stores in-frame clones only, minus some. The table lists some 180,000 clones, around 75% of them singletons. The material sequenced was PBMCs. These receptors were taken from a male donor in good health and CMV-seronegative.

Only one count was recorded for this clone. The CDR3 bases are TGTGCCAGCAGCGACCCCCTCCGGGGTAGTTCTGGAAACACCATATATTTT. This encodes CASSDPLRGSSGNTIYF. The rearrangement links TRBV9 to TRBJ1-3, with D uncertain. Germline CDR1 is SGDLS and CDR2 is YYNGEE. CDR3 length: 17 amino acids. V shed 3 bases and J shed 1 base, with 17 bases lying between them.

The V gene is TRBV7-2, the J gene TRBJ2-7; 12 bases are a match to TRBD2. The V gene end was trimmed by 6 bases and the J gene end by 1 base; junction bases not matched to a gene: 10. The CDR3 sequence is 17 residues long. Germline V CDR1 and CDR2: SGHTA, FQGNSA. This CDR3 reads CASSRGTSGSESYEQYF. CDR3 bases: TGTGCCAGCAGTCGCGGGACTAGCGGGTCCGAGTCCTACGAGCAGTACTTC. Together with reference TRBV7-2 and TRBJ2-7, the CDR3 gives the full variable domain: GAGVSQSPSNKVTEKGKDVELRCDPISGHTALYWYRQSLGQGLEFLIYFQGNSAPDKSGLPSDRFSAERTGGSVSTLTIQRTQQEDSAVYLCASSRGTSGSESYEQYFGPGTRLTVT.

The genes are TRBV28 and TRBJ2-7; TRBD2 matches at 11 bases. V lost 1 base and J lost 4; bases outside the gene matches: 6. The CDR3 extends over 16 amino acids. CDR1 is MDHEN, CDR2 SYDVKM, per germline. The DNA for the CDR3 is TGTGCCAGCAGTTTATACATAGCGGGAGGGCCTTACGAGCAGTACTTC. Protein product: CASSLYIAGGPYEQYF.